Listed below are T cell receptor beta chains from one sample, sequenced in a study of CD8 T cells in Susac syndrome. Each CDR3 protein is one row after TCRdb ran MiXCR on the immunoSEQ multiplex PCR reads. The sample has 50,000 or so distinct CDR3 sequences, more than 85% seen once. The sequencing sample was made of CD8+ T cells from PBMCs. Every receptor here comes from a human donor in good health. Each CDR3 is given with its conserved first and last residue. D genes are given only for firm matches. Not all rows give a size; the values are once, few, many and, for expanded clones, a class.

TRBJ2-2 | TRBV25-1 | once | . | CASSEFWGGELFF | TGTGCCAGCAGTGAATTTTGGGGCGGGGAGCTGTTTTTT
TRBJ2-2 | TRBV20-1 | . | . | CSAPMGLVGYTGELFF | TGCAGTGCTCCAATGGGTCTAGTGGGTTACACCGGGGAGCTGTTTTTT
TRBJ2-1 | TRBV11-2 | . | TRBD1 | CASSSPGTGVYNEQFF | TGTGCCAGCAGCTCGCCCGGGACAGGCGTCTACAATGAGCAGTTCTTC
TRBJ1-1 | TRBV28 | once | . | CASKEDGSNTEAFF | TGTGCCAGCAAAGAAGACGGCTCGAACACTGAAGCTTTCTTT
TRBJ1-5 | TRBV29-1 | . | . | CSVAPGDNNQPQHF | TGCAGCGTTGCCCCAGGGGATAACAATCAGCCCCAGCATTTT
TRBJ2-3 | TRBV20-1 | . | . | CSASHPQDWADTQYF | TGCAGTGCCAGTCATCCCCAGGATTGGGCAGATACGCAGTATTTT
TRBJ2-7 | TRBV7-9 | . | TRBD2 | CASSPPSGRRPYEQYF | TGTGCCAGCAGCCCCCCGAGCGGGAGAAGACCTTACGAGCAGTACTTC
TRBJ2-7 | TRBV29-1 | once | . | CSVEDGTAGESYEQYF | TGCAGCGTTGAAGATGGTACGGCAGGGGAATCCTACGAGCAGTACTTC
TRBJ2-7 | TRBV4-2 | . | . | CASSQGFEGPYEQYF | TGTGCCAGCAGCCAAGGGTTCGAGGGCCCCTACGAGCAGTACTTC
TRBJ2-2 | TRBV19 | . | . | CASSQGEFAGELFF | TGTGCCAGTAGCCAAGGAGAATTTGCCGGGGAGCTGTTTTTT
TRBJ2-1 | TRBV7-9 | once | . | CASSDTSGLSSYNEQFF | TGTGCCAGCAGCGACACATCGGGACTTTCTTCCTACAATGAGCAGTTCTTC
TRBJ2-5 | TRBV27 | . | . | CASSPVSGGRETQYF | TGTGCCAGCAGTCCAGTCTCGGGGGGCCGCGAGACCCAGTACTTC
TRBJ2-7 | TRBV7-9 | . | . | CASSGDGGFEQYF | TGTGCCAGCTCCGGGGACGGCGGATTCGAGCAGTACTTC
TRBJ2-1 | TRBV27 | . | . | CASSLVGTSYNEQFF | TGTGCCAGCAGTTTGGTCGGTACCTCCTACAATGAGCAGTTCTTC
TRBJ1-2 | TRBV2 | . | . | CASSEALGENGYTF | TGTGCCAGCAGTGAAGCGCTTGGGGAGAATGGCTACACCTTC
TRBJ2-6 | TRBV28 | once | TRBD2 | CASSLGRAGANVLTF | TGTGCCAGCAGCCTCGGGAGGGCTGGGGCCAACGTCCTGACTTTC
TRBJ1-2 | TRBV28 | . | . | CASVKGGLSYGYTF | TGTGCCAGCGTGAAGGGGGGGTTATCCTATGGCTACACCTTC
TRBJ1-5 | TRBV5-6 | . | . | CASSLGTDYQPQHF | TGTGCCAGCAGCTTAGGGACGGATTATCAGCCCCAGCATTTT
TRBJ2-3 | TRBV29-1 | . | . | CSGTTGRLTDTQYF | TGCAGCGGAACGACAGGGAGGTTAACAGATACGCAGTATTTT
TRBJ2-3 | TRBV4-2 | . | TRBD2 | CASSPARGLETDTQYF | TGTGCCAGCAGCCCCGCCCGCGGACTAGAAACAGATACGCAGTATTTT
TRBJ1-1 | TRBV29-1 | . | TRBD1 | CSADRDTEAFF | TGCAGCGCGGACAGGGACACTGAAGCTTTCTTT
TRBJ2-3 | TRBV24-1 | . | . | CATSDSYTQYF | TGTGCCACCAGTGATTCGTATACGCAGTATTTT
TRBJ2-7 | TRBV19 | . | . | CASSPRDGLYEQYF | TGTGCCAGTAGCCCTAGGGACGGACTCTACGAGCAGTACTTC
TRBJ2-3 | TRBV6-5 | . | TRBD1 | CASSYLQGGDTQYF | TGTGCCAGCAGTTACTTACAGGGGGGAGATACGCAGTATTTT
TRBJ2-5 | TRBV24-1 | . | TRBD2 | CATSEGGLHQETQYF | TGTGCCACCAGTGAGGGGGGACTACACCAAGAGACCCAGTACTTC
TRBJ2-3 | TRBV2 | . | TRBD2 | CASRWTSGEFLTDTQYF | TGTGCCAGCAGATGGACTAGCGGGGAGTTCCTGACGGATACGCAGTATTTT
TRBJ2-2 | TRBV19 | . | . | CASSRSTANTGELFF | TGTGCCAGTAGTCGGTCGACTGCTAACACCGGGGAGCTGTTTTTT
TRBJ2-1 | TRBV30 | once | . | CAWSTGLGGVNEQFF | TGTGCCTGGAGTACCGGACTAGGGGGTGTCAATGAGCAGTTCTTC
TRBJ1-1 | TRBV6-5 | . | . | CASSLSRNTEAFF | TGTGCCAGCAGCCTATCTAGGAACACTGAAGCTTTCTTT
TRBJ2-2 | TRBV6-5 | . | TRBD1 | CASLSYQGASGELFF | TGTGCCAGCCTATCCTACCAGGGGGCTTCTGGGGAGCTGTTTTTT
TRBJ2-5 | TRBV10-2 | . | TRBD2 | CASSEAGALETQYF | TGCGCCAGCAGTGAGGCGGGAGCCCTGGAGACCCAGTACTTC
TRBJ2-7 | TRBV3-1 | . | TRBD1 | CASSLGQGLREQYF | TGTGCCAGCAGCCTAGGACAGGGATTGAGGGAGCAGTACTTC
TRBJ2-5 | TRBV3-1 | . | TRBD2 | CASSQDLGRLADIQETQYF | TGTGCCAGCAGCCAAGATCTTGGCAGGCTAGCGGACATCCAAGAGACCCAGTACTTC
TRBJ2-1 | TRBV27 | . | TRBD2 | CASSQLLAGGTNEQFF | TGTGCCAGCAGTCAACTTCTAGCGGGAGGCACCAATGAGCAGTTCTTC
TRBJ2-1 | TRBV7-6 | . | TRBD2 | CASSLSGAYGSLIF | TGTGCCAGCAGCTTAAGCGGGGCCTACGGGAGCTTAATCTTC
TRBJ1-1 | TRBV29-1 | . | . | CSVPGLYTEAFF | TGCAGCGTTCCAGGGCTCTACACTGAAGCTTTCTTT
TRBJ2-1 | TRBV20-1 | once | . | CSAWTAYNEQFF | TGCAGTGCTTGGACAGCCTACAATGAGCAGTTCTTC
TRBJ2-2 | TRBV6-5 | . | . | CASSRWEQNTGELFF | TGTGCCAGCAGTAGGTGGGAGCAAAACACCGGGGAGCTGTTTTTT
TRBJ1-5 | TRBV28 | . | . | CASNPQDGINQPQHF | TGTGCCAGCAACCCTCAGGACGGAATCAATCAGCCCCAGCATTTT
TRBJ2-7 | TRBV4-1 | . | . | CASSRDSAKQYF | TGCGCCAGCAGCCGAGACAGCGCCAAGCAGTACTTC
TRBJ2-1 | TRBV18 | . | TRBD1 | CASSDRGINNEQFF | TGTGCCAGCTCAGACAGGGGAATCAACAATGAGCAGTTCTTC
TRBJ2-7 | TRBV29-1 | . | . | CSAGRSSYEQYF | TGCAGCGCTGGTCGGAGCTCCTACGAGCAGTACTTC
TRBJ2-3 | TRBV27 | . | . | CASSQRHTDTQYF | TGTGCCAGCTCCCAGCGGCACACAGATACGCAGTATTTT
TRBJ2-2 | TRBV4-1 | . | . | CASSQGGSGELFF | TGCGCCAGCAGCCAAGGAGGGTCCGGGGAGCTGTTTTTT
TRBJ2-3 | TRBV7-6 | . | TRBD2 | CASSPRTSGTDTQYF | TGTGCCAGCAGCCCCAGGACTAGCGGAACAGATACGCAGTATTTT
TRBJ2-2 | TRBV4-1 | . | TRBD2 | CASSQGGGGGELFF | TGCGCCAGCAGCCAAGGGGGCGGGGGCGGGGAGCTGTTTTTT
TRBJ2-5 | TRBV7-6 | . | . | CASSLEVGETQYF | TGTGCCAGCAGCTTAGAGGTGGGGGAGACCCAGTACTTC
TRBJ2-2 | TRBV6-4 | . | TRBD1 | CASSDGTGGTGELFF | TGTGCCAGCAGTGACGGAACAGGGGGCACCGGGGAGCTGTTTTTT
TRBJ2-1 | TRBV10-3 | . | . | CAISPESYNEQFF | TGTGCCATCAGTCCGGAGAGTTACAATGAGCAGTTCTTC
TRBJ2-1 | TRBV9 | . | . | CASSVVPQWEQFF | TGTGCCAGCAGCGTAGTACCTCAATGGGAGCAGTTCTTC